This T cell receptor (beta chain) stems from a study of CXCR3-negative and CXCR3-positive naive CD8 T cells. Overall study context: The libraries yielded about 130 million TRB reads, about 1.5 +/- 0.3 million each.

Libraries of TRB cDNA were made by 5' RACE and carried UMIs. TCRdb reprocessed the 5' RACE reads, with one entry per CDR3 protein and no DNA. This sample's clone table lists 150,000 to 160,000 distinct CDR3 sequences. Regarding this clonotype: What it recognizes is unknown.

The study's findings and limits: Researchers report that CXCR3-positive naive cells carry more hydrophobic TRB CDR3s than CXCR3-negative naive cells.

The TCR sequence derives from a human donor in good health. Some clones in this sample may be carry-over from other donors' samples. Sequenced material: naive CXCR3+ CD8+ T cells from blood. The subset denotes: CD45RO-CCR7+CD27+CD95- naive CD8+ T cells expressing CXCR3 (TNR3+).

The CDR3 loop is CASSQTGGRNEKLFF. This chain connects TRBV4-2 to TRBJ1-4; TCRdb selects TRBD1, and the lack of DNA leaves this call unchecked. CDR1 is LGHNA and CDR2 is YNFKEQ in the germline V gene. This CDR3 spans 15 amino acids.